This entry is about one T cell receptor beta chain. The same CDR3 arises from other DNA sequences in this sample as well. Assay: immunoSEQ multiplex PCR; the TCRdb copy retains only in-frame clones and omits some. This sample has some 2,100,000 clones, with about 92% found just once. This sample was taken from a study of shared clonotypes between healthy human individuals. CD45RO-negative CD8 cells positively selected for CCR7 made up the naive population, which excluded terminally differentiated effector memory CD45RA+ cells. The CDR3 is made up of 15 amino acids. Germline V CDR1 and CDR2: SGDLS, YYNGEE. V shed 0 bases and J 4 bases; nucleotides not matched to a gene: 3.

The rearrangement links TRBV9 to TRBJ2-2, with TRBD2 matching 7 bases. The receptor's source is a man younger than 35 in good health. Some clones in this sample may be carry-over from other donors' samples. The material sequenced was naive CD8+ T cells from PBMCs. CDR3 bases: TGTGCCAGCAGCGTAGGACTAGCAGGCACCGGGGAGCTGTTTTTT. Translated, it gives CASSVGLAGTGELFF.